The T cell receptor (beta chain) under discussion was sequenced for a study of blood T cell repertoires in COVID-19. Germline V lookup: CDR1 SGHDT, CDR2 YYEEEE. The CDR3 is 16 residues long. Trimming pared 4 bases from V and 3 bases from J, leaving 19 bases between. Clones were read by immunoSEQ multiplex PCR, and TCRdb kept only the in-frame ones, dropping some. This table has hundreds of thousands of clones, 75% to 90% appearing once. Input material: PBMCs or T cells enriched from blood (not recorded which). The chain is built from TRBV5-6 and TRBJ1-1, with D tentatively TRBD1 (5 bases). This receptor was identified in a man aged 45 to 65 who had been exposed to COVID-19. The CDR3 DNA reads as TGTGCCAGCAGCCCCCTTGCGGGGCGCGAGGACACTGAAGCTTTCTTT. Translated, it gives CASSPLAGREDTEAFF.